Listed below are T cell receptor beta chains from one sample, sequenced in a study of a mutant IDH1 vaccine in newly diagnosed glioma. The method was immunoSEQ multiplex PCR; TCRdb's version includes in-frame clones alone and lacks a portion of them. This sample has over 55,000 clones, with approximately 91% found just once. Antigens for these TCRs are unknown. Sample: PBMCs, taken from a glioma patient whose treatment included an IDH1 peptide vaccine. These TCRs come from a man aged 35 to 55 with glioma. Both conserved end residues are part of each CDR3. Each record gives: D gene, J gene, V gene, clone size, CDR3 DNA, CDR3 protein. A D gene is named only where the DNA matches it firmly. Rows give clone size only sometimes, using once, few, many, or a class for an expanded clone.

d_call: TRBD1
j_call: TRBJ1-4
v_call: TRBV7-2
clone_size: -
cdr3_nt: TGTGCCAGCAGCTTAGCAGGGGGATCCGGGACAGGGATTGCAACTAATGAAAAACTGTTTTTT
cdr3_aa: CASSLAGGSGTGIATNEKLFF

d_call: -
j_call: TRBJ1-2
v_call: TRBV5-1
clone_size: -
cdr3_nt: TGCGCCAGCAGCTTGGCCTTAAGACTAGGGGCGAACTATGGCTACACCTTC
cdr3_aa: CASSLALRLGANYGYTF

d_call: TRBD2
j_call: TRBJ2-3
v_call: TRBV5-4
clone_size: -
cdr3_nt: TGTGCCAGCCAAAATTTTCCGGGACTAGCGGCAACAGATACGCAGTATTTT
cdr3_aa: CASQNFPGLAATDTQYF

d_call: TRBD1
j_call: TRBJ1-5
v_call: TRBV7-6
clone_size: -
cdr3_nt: TGTGCCAGCAGCCCGGATGCGGGACAGGGGGCCAGGCAGCCCCAGCATTTT
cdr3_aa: CASSPDAGQGARQPQHF

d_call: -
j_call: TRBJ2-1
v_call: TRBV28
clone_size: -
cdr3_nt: TGTGCCAGCAGTTTAGGGGTAAATGAGCAGTTCTTC
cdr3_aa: CASSLGVNEQFF

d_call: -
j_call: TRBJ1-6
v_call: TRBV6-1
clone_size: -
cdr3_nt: TGTGCCGGACGCAGGGGAAGCTCCTATAATTCACCCCTCCACTTT
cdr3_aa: CAGRRGSSYNSPLHF

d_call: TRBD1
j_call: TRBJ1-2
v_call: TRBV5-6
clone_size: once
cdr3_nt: TGTGCCAGCAGCTCAACCGGGACAGGGGGTTCGCTGACCTATGGCTACACCTTC
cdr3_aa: CASSSTGTGGSLTYGYTF

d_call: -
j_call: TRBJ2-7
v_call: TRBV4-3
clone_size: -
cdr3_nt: TGCGCCAGCAGCCAGGACGGGGGACACGAGCAGTACTTC
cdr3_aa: CASSQDGGHEQYF

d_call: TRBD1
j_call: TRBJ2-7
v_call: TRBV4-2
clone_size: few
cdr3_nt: TGTGCCAGCAGCCAAGAACAGGGGAGCTCCTACGAGCAGTACTTC
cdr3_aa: CASSQEQGSSYEQYF

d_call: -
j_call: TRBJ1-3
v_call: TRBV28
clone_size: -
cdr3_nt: TGTGCCAGCAGTTTATTCCGGTTCGGGTCTGGAAACACCATATATTTT
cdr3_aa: CASSLFRFGSGNTIYF

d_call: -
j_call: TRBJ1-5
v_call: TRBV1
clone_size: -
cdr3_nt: TGCACCAGCAGCCAAGTCGGACGGAGCAATCAGCCCCAGCATTTT
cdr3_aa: CTSSQVGRSNQPQHF

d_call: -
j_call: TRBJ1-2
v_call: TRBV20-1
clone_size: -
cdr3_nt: TGCAGTGCTCACAGGACCGGCGGCTACACCTTC
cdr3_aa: CSAHRTGGYTF

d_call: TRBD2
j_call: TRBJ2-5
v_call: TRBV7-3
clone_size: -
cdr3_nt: TGTGCCAGCAGCTTAGGGGCGGGAGGGGGAGAGACCCAGTACTTC
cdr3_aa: CASSLGAGGGETQYF

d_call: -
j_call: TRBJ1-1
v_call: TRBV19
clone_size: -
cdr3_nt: TGTGCCAGTACCCAGGCAGGGTACCCTGAAGCTTTCTTT
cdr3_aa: CASTQAGYPEAFF

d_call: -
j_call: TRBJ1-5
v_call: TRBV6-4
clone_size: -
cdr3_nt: TGTGCCAGCAGTGACTCATCGGGAAGCAGGGCGCGCAATCAGCCCCAGCATTTT
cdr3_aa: CASSDSSGSRARNQPQHF

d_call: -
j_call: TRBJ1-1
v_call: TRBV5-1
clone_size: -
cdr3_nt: TGCGCCAGCAGCTTGGGGGTGGCGATGACTGAAGCTTTCTTT
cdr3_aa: CASSLGVAMTEAFF

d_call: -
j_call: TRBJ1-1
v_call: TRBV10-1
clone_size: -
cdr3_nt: TGCGCCAGCAGTGATCCCAACCGGGACACCCTCGCTTTCTTT
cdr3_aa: CASSDPNRDTLAFF

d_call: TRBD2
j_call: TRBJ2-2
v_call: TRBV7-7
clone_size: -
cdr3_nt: TGTGCTAGCAGCTTCGGACTAGCGGGAGTTACGTCCGGGGAGCTGTTTTTT
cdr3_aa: CASSFGLAGVTSGELFF

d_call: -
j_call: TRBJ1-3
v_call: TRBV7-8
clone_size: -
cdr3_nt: TGTGCCAGCAGCCCCGGCCTTGGGGCAGTTGGAAACACCATATATTTT
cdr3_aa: CASSPGLGAVGNTIYF

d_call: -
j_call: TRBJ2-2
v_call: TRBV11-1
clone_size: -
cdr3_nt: TGTGCCAGCAGCTCCAGGGGCGGGGGCACCGGGGAGCTGTTTTTT
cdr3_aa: CASSSRGGGTGELFF

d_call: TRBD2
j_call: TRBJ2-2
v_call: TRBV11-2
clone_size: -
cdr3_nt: TGTGCCAGCAGCTACTGGGCACTAGCGGGAGCCCTATACACCGGGGAGCTGTTTTTT
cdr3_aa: CASSYWALAGALYTGELFF

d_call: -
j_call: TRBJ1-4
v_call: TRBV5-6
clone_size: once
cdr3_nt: TGTGCCAGCAGCTTCGACAGGCTTAATGAAAAACTGTTTTTT
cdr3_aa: CASSFDRLNEKLFF

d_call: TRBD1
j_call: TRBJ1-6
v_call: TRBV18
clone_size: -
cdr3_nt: TGTGCCAGCTCCGCCGGGACAGCTAATTCACCCCTCCACTTT
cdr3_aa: CASSAGTANSPLHF

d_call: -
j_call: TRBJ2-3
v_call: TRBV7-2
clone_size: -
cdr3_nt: TGTGCCAGCAGCTCCCGGCGGCGTAGGTGGGAGCCCACAGATACGCAGTATTTT
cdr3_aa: CASSSRRRRWEPTDTQYF

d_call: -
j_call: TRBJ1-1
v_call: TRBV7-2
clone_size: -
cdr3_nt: TGTGCCAGCAGCACCGGGACGTATATGAACACTGAAGCTTTCTTT
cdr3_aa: CASSTGTYMNTEAFF

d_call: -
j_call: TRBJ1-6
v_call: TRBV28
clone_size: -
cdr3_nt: TGTGCCAGCAGCTTTTTTAAGGGTAATTCACCCCTCCACTTT
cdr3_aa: CASSFFKGNSPLHF

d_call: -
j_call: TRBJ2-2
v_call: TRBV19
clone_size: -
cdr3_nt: TGTGCCAGTAGCATTCCTCGCAAGGTAGCAGAACGTAGCGGGGAGCTGTTTTTT
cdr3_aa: CASSIPRKVAERSGELFF

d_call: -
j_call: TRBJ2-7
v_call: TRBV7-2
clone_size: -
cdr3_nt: TGTGCCAGCAGCTTAGTCCCGGAGTCCTACGAGCAGTACTTC
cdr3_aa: CASSLVPESYEQYF

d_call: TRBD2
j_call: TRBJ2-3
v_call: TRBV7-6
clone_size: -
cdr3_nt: TGTGCCAGCAGTCTTAGGGCAGCGGGGTCAGATCGGGGCACAGATACGCAGTATTTT
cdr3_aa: CASSLRAAGSDRGTDTQYF

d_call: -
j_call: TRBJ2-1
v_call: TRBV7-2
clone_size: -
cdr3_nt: TGTGCCAGCAGCCTCGGGGCGGACTCCTACAATGAGCAGTTCTTC
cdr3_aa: CASSLGADSYNEQFF

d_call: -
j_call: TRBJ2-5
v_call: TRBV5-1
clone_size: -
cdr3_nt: TGCGCCAGCAGCTTTTGGGAGACCCAGTACTTC
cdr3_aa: CASSFWETQYF

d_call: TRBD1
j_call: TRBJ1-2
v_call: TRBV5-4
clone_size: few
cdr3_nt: TGTGCCAGCAGCTCGGACAGGGGGTATGGCTACACCTTC
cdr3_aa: CASSSDRGYGYTF

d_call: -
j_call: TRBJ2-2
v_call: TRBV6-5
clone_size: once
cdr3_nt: TGTGCCAGCAGTTACTCACAGGGTTCCACCGGGGAGCTGTTTTTT
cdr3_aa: CASSYSQGSTGELFF

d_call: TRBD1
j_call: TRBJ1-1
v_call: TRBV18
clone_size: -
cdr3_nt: TGTGCCAGCTCACCTTTCCCGGGACAGGCGAACACTGAAGCTTTCTTT
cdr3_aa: CASSPFPGQANTEAFF

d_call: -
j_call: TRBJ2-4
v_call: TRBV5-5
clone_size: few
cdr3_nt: TGTGCCAGCAGCCAAAGACAGGAAAACATTCAGTACTTC
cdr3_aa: CASSQRQENIQYF

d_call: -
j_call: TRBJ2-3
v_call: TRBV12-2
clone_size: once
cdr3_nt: TGTGCAAGTGTGGATACGCAGTATTTT
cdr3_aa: CASVDTQYF

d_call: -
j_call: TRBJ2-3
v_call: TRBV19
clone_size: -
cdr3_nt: TGTGCCAGTAGTATAGTCGATGGGGGCTCAGATACGCAGTATTTT
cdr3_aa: CASSIVDGGSDTQYF

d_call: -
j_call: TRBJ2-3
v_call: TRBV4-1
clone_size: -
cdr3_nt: TGCGCCAGCAGCCAACCCCGGGCAGGGGGCACAGATACGCAGTATTTT
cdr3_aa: CASSQPRAGGTDTQYF

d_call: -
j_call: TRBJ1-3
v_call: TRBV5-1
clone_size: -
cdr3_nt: TGCGCCAGCAGCTTGCAGCCAGGGACCGCTGGAAACACCATATATTTT
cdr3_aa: CASSLQPGTAGNTIYF

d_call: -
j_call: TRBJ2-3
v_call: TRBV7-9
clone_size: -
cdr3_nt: TGTGCCAGCACCACTTTGATCTCGGCAGATACGCAGTATTTT
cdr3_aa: CASTTLISADTQYF

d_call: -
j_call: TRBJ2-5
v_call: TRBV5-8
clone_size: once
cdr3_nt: TGTGCCAGCAGCCCCCGGGAGTACCAAGAGACCCAGTACTTC
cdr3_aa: CASSPREYQETQYF

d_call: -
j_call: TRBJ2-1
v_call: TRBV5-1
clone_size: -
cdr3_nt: TGCGCCAGCAGCTTGGGCCGGGGTGGAAGGGGATACAATGAGCAGTTCTTC
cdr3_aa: CASSLGRGGRGYNEQFF

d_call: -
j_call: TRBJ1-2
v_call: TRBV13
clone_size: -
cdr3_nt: TGTGCCAGCAGCGTAGCCGGCTTCGGCTATGGCTACACCTTC
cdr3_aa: CASSVAGFGYGYTF

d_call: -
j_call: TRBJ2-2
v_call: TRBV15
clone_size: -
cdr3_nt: TGTGCCACCAGCAGAGATCCGGCAGGGCCGAACACCGGGGAGCTGTTTTTT
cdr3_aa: CATSRDPAGPNTGELFF

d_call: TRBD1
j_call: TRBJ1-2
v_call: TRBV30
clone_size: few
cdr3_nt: TGTGCCTGCTTGGGACAGGGGGTAGATGGCTACACCTTC
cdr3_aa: CACLGQGVDGYTF

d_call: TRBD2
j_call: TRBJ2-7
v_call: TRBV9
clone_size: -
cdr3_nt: TGTGCCAGCAGCGTAGGGGGACTAGCGGAGGTCGAGCAGTACTTC
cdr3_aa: CASSVGGLAEVEQYF

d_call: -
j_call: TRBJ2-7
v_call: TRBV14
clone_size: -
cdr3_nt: TGTGCCAGCAGCCAAGGACTAAACTTAGGCCGGTTCTTC
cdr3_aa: CASSQGLNLGRFF